These 2 T cell receptor beta chains were all obtained from the same sample, sequenced in a study of T-cell reconstitution after alpha-beta-depleted transplantation in children. Unique molecular identifiers were incorporated into the prepared TCRbeta library. TCRdb fed the PCR reads into MiXCR, producing one record per CDR3 protein. The sample yields 700,000 to 950,000 distinct CDR3 sequences, less than 20% seen once. The starting material was PBMCs, mostly from graft donor cells, obtained 360 days after TCRalphabeta/CD19-depleted stem cell transplant. These receptors all stem from a male patient younger than 18 who had a stem cell transplant for acute lymphoblastic leukemia, so the T cells may come from the graft donor.

This clonotype was counted many times. The chain links TRBV6-6 to TRBJ2-1; TRBD2 might be the D (6 bases). This CDR3 is built from 11 residues. Germline loops: CDR1 MNHNY, CDR2 SVGAGI (reference sequence). The V end was cut by 2 bases, the J end by 15 bases, with 11 bases between. The CDR3 nucleotides are TGTGCCAGCAGTTACGTGGGGGGTCGGTTCTTC. Translated: CASSYVGGRFF.

The rearrangement links TRBV14 to TRBJ1-1, with D possibly matching TRBD1 (6 bases). From germline, CDR1 is SGHDN and CDR2 FVKESK. There are 13 residues in the CDR3. The V end was cut by 5 bases, the J end by 3 bases, with 10 bases between. CDR3 nucleotide sequence: TGTGCCAGCAGCTCACAGGGCTACACTGAAGCTTTCTTT. Translating gives CASSSQGYTEAFF.